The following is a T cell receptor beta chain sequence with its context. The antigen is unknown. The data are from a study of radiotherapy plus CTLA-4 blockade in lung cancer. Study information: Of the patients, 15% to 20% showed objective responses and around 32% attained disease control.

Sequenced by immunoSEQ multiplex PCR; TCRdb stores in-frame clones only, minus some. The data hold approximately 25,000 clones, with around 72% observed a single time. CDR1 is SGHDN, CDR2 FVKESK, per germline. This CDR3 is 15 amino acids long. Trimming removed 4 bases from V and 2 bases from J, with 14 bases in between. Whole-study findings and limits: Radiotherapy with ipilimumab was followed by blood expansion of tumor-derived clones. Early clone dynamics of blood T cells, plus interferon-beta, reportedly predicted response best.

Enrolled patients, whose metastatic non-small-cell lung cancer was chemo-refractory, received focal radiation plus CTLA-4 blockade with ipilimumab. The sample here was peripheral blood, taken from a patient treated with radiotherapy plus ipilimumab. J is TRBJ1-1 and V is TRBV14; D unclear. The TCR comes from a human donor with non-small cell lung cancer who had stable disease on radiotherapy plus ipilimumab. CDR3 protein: CASSPLGLGNTEAFF. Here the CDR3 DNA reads TGTGCCAGCAGCCCCTTGGGCCTAGGCAACACTGAAGCTTTCTTT.